The 28 T cell receptor beta chains below were found in one sample sequenced in a study of blood T cell repertoires in COVID-19. This table comes from immunoSEQ multiplex PCR, and its TCRdb copy is limited to in-frame clones, with some not included. There are more than 120,000 clones in the sample; approximately 90% occur only once, and around a quarter lies in the top ten. Sequences were obtained from peripheral blood. The receptors come from a human donor in a cohort sampled during active COVID-19.

The chain carries TRBV7-2 and TRBJ2-7, with 9 positions matching TRBD2. Germline loops: CDR1 SGHTA, CDR2 FQGNSA. The CDR3 covers 15 residues. Losses at the gene ends were 1 base for V and 2 bases for J; bases not matched to a gene: 3. The CDR3 here is CASSLEGGGAYEQYF. The DNA of the CDR3 is TGTGCCAGCAGCTTAGAAGGCGGGGGGGCCTACGAGCAGTACTTC.

This clone was detected a few times. This chain links TRBV5-1 with TRBJ1-6; 12 bases are a match to TRBD1. The CDR3 runs to 15 residues. Germline assignment: CDR1 SGHRS and CDR2 YFSETQ. The V gene end was trimmed by 4 bases and the J gene end by 13 bases; junction bases not matched to a gene: 9. The CDR3 coding sequence is TGCGCCAGCAGCCCCTTTGGGGACAGGGGGCTCCCCCTCCACTTT. Encoded protein: CASSPFGDRGLPLHF.

The chain recombines TRBV6-4 with TRBJ1-6, with TRBD1 identical over 10 bases. From germline, CDR1 is MRHNA and CDR2 SNTAGT. Trimming removed 4 bases from V and 7 bases from J; junction bases left unmatched: 4. The CDR3 totals 15 residues. CDR3 sequence reads: CASSASTGGNSPLHF. In DNA form, the CDR3 reads TGTGCCAGCAGTGCCTCGACAGGGGGCAATTCACCCCTCCACTTT.

This sequence joins TRBV6-1 and TRBJ1-4, with D possibly matching TRBD1 (5 bases). The V end was cut by 4 bases, the J end by 7 bases, with 13 bases between. The CDR3 totals 14 residues. Germline V gives CDR1 MNHNS, CDR2 SASEGT. The CDR3 reads CASSVRVGSEKLFF. The CDR3, as DNA: TGTGCCAGCAGTGTCAGGGTCGGTAGTGAAAAACTGTTTTTT.

The chain joins TRBV5-4 to TRBJ1-6; 8 bases align to TRBD1. This CDR3 comprises 14 residues. V shed 4 bases and J 8 bases; nucleotides not matched to a gene: 5. The germline gives CDR1 SGHNT, CDR2 YYREEE (reference sequence). DNA for the CDR3: TGTGCCAGCAGCCTTTTGACAGGGGATTCACCCCTCCACTTT. It translates to CASSLLTGDSPLHF. Complete variable domain (other parts from reference TRBV5-4 and TRBJ1-6): ETGVTQSPTHLIKTRGQQVTLRCSSQSGHNTVSWYQQALGQGPQFIFQYYREEENGRGNFPPRFSGLQFPNYSSELNVNALELDDSALYLCASSLLTGDSPLHFGNGTRLTVT.

J is TRBJ2-7 and V is TRBV5-5; D gene unclear. Trimming cost V 2 bases and J 3 bases, with 9 bases left between them. In germline, CDR1 is SGHKS, CDR2 YYEKEE (reference sequence). This CDR3 has 13 residues. This chain's CDR3 is CASSLVSGYEQYF. As DNA, the CDR3 is TGTGCCAGCAGCTTAGTTAGTGGCTACGAGCAGTACTTC.

The rearrangement joins TRBV3-1 (or the pseudogene TRBV3-2) to TRBJ2-7, with 8 bases lining up with TRBD1. The CDR3 is 17 amino acids. CDR1 and CDR2 (germline): LGHDT, YNNKEL (reference sequence). J was trimmed by 1 base and V by 1 base; bases with no gene match: 9. DNA for the CDR3: TGTGCCAGCAGCCAAGCCAGGGACAGGTATGGATCCTACGAGCAGTACTTC. Translated, it gives CASSQARDRYGSYEQYF.

The CDR3 here is CASSFGGGYNEQFF. The CDR3 DNA reads as TGTGCCAGCAGCTTCGGTGGAGGGTACAATGAGCAGTTCTTC. V gene TRBV5-5 combines with J gene TRBJ2-1; TRBD2 might be the D (6 bases). This CDR3 is built from 14 residues. The V and J ends lost 2 bases and 4 bases respectively, with 10 bases between them. Germline V gene sequence: CDR1 SGHKS, CDR2 YYEKEE (reference sequence). The full variable domain, with the rest looked up from reference TRBV5-5 and TRBJ2-1, is DAGVTQSPTHLIKTRGQQVTLRCSPISGHKSVSWYQQVLGQGPQFIFQYYEKEERGRGNFPDRFSARQFPNYSSELNVNALLLGDSALYLCASSFGGGYNEQFFGPGTRLTVL.

The chain recombines TRBV3-1 (or the pseudogene TRBV3-2) with TRBJ1-1; D is uncertain. Germline V gives CDR1 LGHDT, CDR2 YNNKEL (reference sequence). The CDR3 is made up of 11 amino acids. Trimming left V 1 base short and J 6 bases short, with 3 bases between. The CDR3 DNA reads TGTGCCAGCAGCCAAGCCGCTGAAGCTTTCTTT. It translates to CASSQAAEAFF.

The V and J genes are TRBV3-1 (or the pseudogene TRBV3-2) and TRBJ1-2; 7 nucleotides agree with TRBD1. J lost 4 bases, V lost 0 bases, and 2 bases had no gene match. Germline values: CDR1 LGHDT, CDR2 YNNKEL (reference sequence). The CDR3 is 14 residues long. CDR3 sequence reads: CASSQDWDSYGYTF. CDR3 nucleotides: TGTGCCAGCAGCCAAGATTGGGACAGCTATGGCTACACCTTC.

The chain carries TRBV28 and TRBJ1-5; tentatively, D is TRBD1 (5 bases). This CDR3 has 18 residues. The germline V gene has CDR1 MDHEN and CDR2 SYDVKM. The V end lost 2 bases, the J end lost 0 bases, and 17 bases lay between the germline ends. The CDR3 protein is CASSLGGGEYYSNQPQHF. The CDR3 bases are TGTGCCAGCAGTTTAGGGGGAGGAGAGTATTATAGCAATCAGCCCCAGCATTTT.

V and J are TRBV2 and TRBJ1-4; 7 bases agree with TRBD1. The CDR3 is 13 amino acids. Trimming took 10 bases from V and 3 from J; bases not matched to a gene: 5. In germline, CDR1 is SNHLY, CDR2 FYNNEI. The CDR3 loop is CATHRGSNEKLFF. CDR3 sequence (DNA): TGTGCCACACACAGGGGCTCTAATGAAAAACTGTTTTTT.

V and J are TRBV18 and TRBJ2-7; tentatively, D is TRBD2 (6 bases). The CDR3 has 13 residues. The V end lost 2 bases, the J end lost 9 bases, and 14 bases lay between the germline ends. The germline CDR1 and CDR2 sequences are KGHSH and LQKENI. This CDR3 reads CASSPEGTLGQYF. DNA for the CDR3: TGTGCCAGCTCACCAGAGGGGACTCTCGGGCAGTACTTC. Full variable domain (missing parts from reference TRBV18 and TRBJ2-7): NAGVMQNPRHLVRRRGQEARLRCSPMKGHSHVYWYRQLPEEGLKFMVYLQKENIIDESGMPKERFSAEFPKEGPSILRIQQVVRGDSAAYFCASSPEGTLGQYFGPGTRLTVT.

The V and J genes are TRBV5-1 and TRBJ1-4; TRBD1 matches at 8 bases. Per the germline V gene, CDR1 is SGHRS and CDR2 is YFSETQ. Losses at the gene ends were 4 bases for V and 8 bases for J; bases not matched to a gene: 10. The CDR3 consists of 15 residues. This CDR3 reads CASSPPRGQGEKLFF. The CDR3 DNA reads as TGCGCCAGCAGCCCCCCCAGGGGGCAGGGGGAAAAACTGTTTTTT.

The chain employs TRBV5-1 and TRBJ2-1, with 7 nucleotides matching TRBD2. J gave up 4 bases and V 4 bases, and 11 bases lay outside the gene matches. The CDR3 loop spans 16 amino acids. Germline loops: CDR1 SGHRS, CDR2 YFSETQ. The CDR3 reads CASSPFGTKQYNEQFF. DNA for the CDR3: TGCGCCAGCAGCCCATTCGGGACTAAACAATACAATGAGCAGTTCTTC.

The J gene is TRBJ2-2, the V gene TRBV5-1; tentatively, D is TRBD2 (5 bases). The germline V gene encodes CDR1 SGHRS and CDR2 YFSETQ. This CDR3 region has 14 residues. V was shortened by 3 bases and J by 7 bases, with 13 bases between the two germline ends. The CDR3, as DNA: TGCGCCAGCAGCTCCCGGGATAACGGCGGGGAGCTGTTTTTT. This sequence encodes CASSSRDNGGELFF.

The rearrangement joins TRBV7-9 to TRBJ2-3; the D is unclear. Trimming removed 5 bases at V and 2 bases at J, with 17 bases between. The CDR3 contains 16 residues. Germline CDR1 reads SEHNR; CDR2 reads FQNEAQ (reference sequence). CDR3 nucleotides: TGTGCCAGCAGCGTCCCCAGGCTGGCAGTCACAGATACGCAGTATTTT. Its translation is CASSVPRLAVTDTQYF. Combining the CDR3 with reference TRBV7-9 and TRBJ2-3 gives the whole variable domain DTGVSQNPRHKITKRGQNVTFRCDPISEHNRLYWYRQTLGQGPEFLTYFQNEAQLEKSRLLSDRFSAERPKGSFSTLEIQRTEQGDSAMYLCASSVPRLAVTDTQYFGPGTRLTVL.

V is TRBV27 and J is TRBJ2-7, with TRBD1 matching 7 bases. The CDR3 spans 18 residues. Germline CDR1 and CDR2: MNHEY and SMNVEV (reference sequence). V lost 2 bases to trimming and J lost 0 bases; unmatched junction nucleotides: 13. The CDR3 DNA follows: TGTGCCAGCAGTTTAGGGTTACTACAGGGGACAAGCTCCTACGAGCAGTACTTC. Residues: CASSLGLLQGTSSYEQYF.

The chain couples TRBV5-1 to TRBJ2-1, with 11 positions matching TRBD2. CDR1 and CDR2 (germline): SGHRS, YFSETQ. V shed 3 bases and J 5 bases; nucleotides not matched to a gene: 7. This CDR3 has 16 amino acids. CDR3 region: CASSSLAGGLHNEQFF. DNA for the CDR3: TGCGCCAGCAGCTCCCTAGCGGGGGGCCTACACAATGAGCAGTTCTTC.

The V call is TRBV9, the J call TRBJ1-1; 8 nucleotides agree with TRBD1. This CDR3 has 14 amino acids. With V trimmed by 0 bases and J by 4 bases, 2 bases remained unmatched. CDR1 is SGDLS, CDR2 YYNGEE, per germline. DNA of the CDR3: TGTGCCAGCAGCGTAGGGACAGGGAGCACTGAAGCTTTCTTT. It yields the protein CASSVGTGSTEAFF.

V and J are TRBV18 and TRBJ2-3; 9 bases fit TRBD2. CDR1 is KGHSH, CDR2 LQKENI, per germline. After removal of 8 bases from V and 4 bases from J, the junction contained 7 bases not matched to a gene. The CDR3 loop spans 14 amino acids. The CDR3 loop is CASLMERGADTQYF. In DNA form, the CDR3 reads TGTGCCAGCCTAATGGAGCGGGGGGCAGATACGCAGTATTTT. Variable domain in full (rest from reference TRBV18 and TRBJ2-3): NAGVMQNPRHLVRRRGQEARLRCSPMKGHSHVYWYRQLPEEGLKFMVYLQKENIIDESGMPKERFSAEFPKEGPSILRIQQVVRGDSAAYFCASLMERGADTQYFGPGTRLTVL.

The J gene is TRBJ2-5, the V gene TRBV3-1 (or the pseudogene TRBV3-2), with 15 bases that match TRBD2. Trimming removed 7 bases from V and 3 bases from J; junction bases left unmatched: 9. There are 17 residues in the CDR3. CDR1 is LGHDT, CDR2 YNNKEL, per germline (reference sequence). The CDR3 is CASTPQGLAGGKETQYF. Written as DNA, the CDR3 is TGTGCCAGCACCCCCCAGGGACTAGCGGGGGGTAAAGAGACCCAGTACTTC.

The chain couples TRBV9 to TRBJ1-1; 7 bases match TRBD1. Looked up from germline, CDR1 is SGDLS and CDR2 is YYNGEE. The CDR3 is 13 amino acids. V trimming: 4 bases; J trimming: 4 bases; junction bases outside the gene matches: 4. The CDR3 here is CASSRGGSTEAFF. The CDR3 DNA follows: TGTGCCAGCAGCCGAGGGGGCAGCACTGAAGCTTTCTTT.

V is TRBV5-1 and J is TRBJ2-2; D gene ambiguous. Germline V gives CDR1 SGHRS, CDR2 YFSETQ. Trimming stripped 1 base from V and 0 bases from J, with 7 bases between. CDR3 length: 15 amino acids. Here the CDR3 DNA reads TGCGCCAGCAGCTTGTCGGTAGCGAACACCGGGGAGCTGTTTTTT. As protein: CASSLSVANTGELFF.

V and J are TRBV5-1 and TRBJ1-2; D is ambiguous. With 7 bases removed from V and 8 bases from J, the gap between germline ends came to 15 bases. The germline CDR1 and CDR2 sequences are SGHRS and YFSETQ. This CDR3 region has 12 residues. CDR3 in amino acids: CASRGSAGGYTF. CDR3 coding DNA: TGCGCCAGCCGCGGGAGTGCAGGAGGCTACACCTTC.

This chain links TRBV5-1 with TRBJ1-3; TRBD1 aligns across 7 bases. Trimming removed 1 base from V and 2 bases from J; junction bases left unmatched: 6. The length of the CDR3 is 16 residues. Germline V lookup: CDR1 SGHRS, CDR2 YFSETQ. The CDR3: CASSLTTGRTGNTIYF. The CDR3 region has the DNA TGCGCCAGCAGCTTGACGACAGGGAGGACTGGAAACACCATATATTTT.

The CDR3 protein is CASSPGQPSWTEAFF. The CDR3 DNA follows: TGTGCCAGCAGTCCTGGACAGCCTTCGTGGACTGAAGCTTTCTTT. This chain connects TRBV27 to TRBJ1-1, with D possibly matching TRBD1 (6 bases). Germline V gene lookup returns CDR1 MNHEY and CDR2 SMNVEV (reference sequence). Trimming removed 5 bases at V and 5 bases at J, with 18 bases between. CDR3 length: 15 amino acids.

The CDR3 protein is CASREGNYGYTF. The CDR3 DNA is TGTGCCAGCAGGGAGGGGAACTATGGCTACACCTTC. This chain uses TRBV6-6 with TRBJ1-2; D is possibly TRBD1 (5 bases). The ends were cut back, 6 bases at V and 2 bases at J, with 7 bases in the middle. CDR1 is MNHNY, CDR2 SVGAGI, per germline (reference sequence). This CDR3 region has 12 residues.